The next 24 T cell receptor beta chains were all read from a single sample in a study of T cell responses to AZD1222 COVID-19 vaccine. Repertoires were generated with immunoSEQ multiplex PCR, while TCRdb's copy carries only in-frame clones and drops some. The sample includes some 170,000 clones, approximately 90% seen only once; the top ten take roughly 4%. Sequencing was performed on peripheral blood, taken 28 days after the second dose of the MenACWY control vaccine. The receptors shown here come from an adult who received the MenACWY meningococcal vaccine as a control.

The CDR3 DNA follows: TGTGCCAGTAGTATAGCAACCCAGCCCCAGCATTTT. This gives the protein CASSIATQPQHF. This chain links TRBV19 with TRBJ1-5; no clear D. The V and J ends lost 1 base and 7 bases respectively, with 5 bases between them. The CDR3 has 12 residues. Germline values: CDR1 LNHDA, CDR2 SQIVND (reference sequence).

The sample holds one count of this clone. The gene calls are TRBV3-1 (or the pseudogene TRBV3-2) and TRBJ1-1; D is ambiguous. The CDR3 totals 15 residues. The germline V gene has CDR1 LGHDT and CDR2 YNNKEL (reference sequence). V lost 0 bases to trimming and J lost 1 base, with 9 bases between them. The CDR3 region has the DNA TGTGCCAGCAGCCAAGACGCAGGAGGGAACACTGAAGCTTTCTTT. Its translation: CASSQDAGGNTEAFF.

This clone was detected only a few times. In DNA form, the CDR3 reads TGTGCCAGTAGTGCTACAGGGCTCTCGAACACCGGGGAGCTGTTTTTT. Protein sequence: CASSATGLSNTGELFF. This rearrangement joins TRBV19 to TRBJ2-2; D possibly corresponds to TRBD1 (6 bases). Germline CDR1 and CDR2: LNHDA and SQIVND (reference sequence). Between the trimmed V and J ends, which lost 5 bases and 0 bases, there was a span of 13 bases. There are 16 residues in the CDR3.

The V gene is TRBV6-2 or TRBV6-3, the J gene TRBJ1-1, with a tentative D call TRBD1 (5 bases). The germline V and J ends were trimmed by 4 bases and 0 bases, with 12 bases remaining between them. CDR3 length: 15 amino acids. Germline CDR1 and CDR2: MNHEY and SVGEGT. CDR3 in amino acids: CASSLPGDLNTEAFF. In nucleotides, the CDR3 is TGTGCCAGCAGTTTGCCCGGGGACCTGAACACTGAAGCTTTCTTT.

The V gene is TRBV28, the J gene TRBJ2-7; D is unresolved. CDR3 size: 16 residues. Germline V CDR1 and CDR2: MDHEN, SYDVKM. V gave up 4 bases and J gave up 1 base, with 17 bases separating them. CDR3 in DNA: TGTGCCAGCAGTTCCCCGGGTAGTTCTCCTTCCTACGAGCAGTACTTC. Its protein product is CASSSPGSSPSYEQYF. Using reference TRBV28 and TRBJ2-7 for the parts outside the CDR3, the full variable domain is DVKVTQSSRYLVKRTGEKVFLECVQDMDHENMFWYRQDPGLGLRLIYFSYDVKMKEKGDIPEGYSVSREKKERFSLILESASTNQTSMYLCASSSPGSSPSYEQYFGPGTRLTVT.

V gene TRBV10-3 combines with J gene TRBJ1-1; perhaps TRBD1 as D (5 bases). Trimming removed 1 base at V and 5 bases at J, with 14 bases between. The germline V gene encodes CDR1 ENHRY and CDR2 SYGVKD. CDR3 length: 15 amino acids. The CDR3 bases are TGTGCCATCAGTGAGTTTGTGGGGCGAAGAACTGAAGCTTTCTTT. This encodes CAISEFVGRRTEAFF.

The V and J genes are TRBV2 and TRBJ1-2; TRBD1 agrees at 7 bases. Germline assignment: CDR1 SNHLY and CDR2 FYNNEI. The CDR3 sequence is 15 residues long. Trimming removed 8 bases from V and 3 bases from J; junction bases left unmatched: 12. CDR3 in DNA: TGTGCCAGCCAACCGAGGTGGGACAGTGACTATGGCTACACCTTC. Its translation: CASQPRWDSDYGYTF.

V and J are TRBV28 and TRBJ1-6, with D possibly matching TRBD1 (5 bases). The CDR3 length is 15 residues. The ends were cut back, 5 bases at V and 6 bases at J, with 14 bases in the middle. The germline V gene has CDR1 MDHEN and CDR2 SYDVKM. In nucleotides, the CDR3 is TGTGCCAGCAGTCCTTACCGGGACCTTAATTCACCCCTCCACTTT. The encoded protein is CASSPYRDLNSPLHF.

The chain employs TRBV19 and TRBJ1-1, with D possibly being TRBD1 (5 bases). The V and J ends lost 8 bases and 3 bases respectively, with 13 bases between them. The CDR3 runs 13 residues. In germline, CDR1 is LNHDA, CDR2 SQIVND (reference sequence). CDR3 DNA: TGTGCCAGTGCCCCCCGGGGGTACACTGAAGCTTTCTTT. Amino acid sequence: CASAPRGYTEAFF. Full variable domain (remainder filled in from reference TRBV19 and TRBJ1-1): DGGITQSPKYLFRKEGQNVTLSCEQNLNHDAMYWYRQDPGQGLRLIYYSQIVNDFQKGDIAEGYSVSREKKESFPLTVTSAQKNPTAFYLCASAPRGYTEAFFGQGTRLTVV.

V and J are TRBV15 and TRBJ1-1; tentatively, D is TRBD1 (5 bases). Germline loops: CDR1 LNHNV, CDR2 YYDKDF (reference sequence). The CDR3 contains 16 residues. Between the trimmed V and J ends, which lost 5 bases and 1 base, there was a span of 17 bases. CDR3 region: CATSPDILGGNTEAFF. The CDR3 DNA follows: TGTGCCACCAGCCCCGACATCCTCGGGGGGAACACTGAAGCTTTCTTT. Looking up the rest from reference TRBV15 and TRBJ1-1 gives the full variable domain: DAMVIQNPRYQVTQFGKPVTLSCSQTLNHNVMYWYQQKSSQAPKLLFHYYDKDFNNEADTPDNFQSRRPNTSFCFLDIRSPGLGDTAMYLCATSPDILGGNTEAFFGQGTRLTVV.

The chain combines TRBV7-2 with TRBJ2-7; D is perhaps TRBD1 or TRBD2 (5 bases each). Germline V gene lookup returns CDR1 SGHTA and CDR2 FQGNSA. V dropped 1 base and J dropped 7 bases, with 17 bases sitting between them. The CDR3 contains 15 residues. CDR3 region: CASSLGGLTPREQYF. The CDR3 DNA reads TGTGCCAGCAGCTTAGGGGGGTTGACACCTCGGGAGCAGTACTTC.

This chain's CDR3 is CASSRGVQPQHF. DNA of the CDR3: TGTGCCAGCAGCCGGGGGGTTCAGCCCCAGCATTTT. The V gene is TRBV7-9, the J gene TRBJ1-5; TRBD1 is a possible D gene (5 bases). Per the germline V gene, CDR1 is SEHNR and CDR2 is FQNEAQ (reference sequence). This CDR3 contains 12 residues. The ends were cut back, 5 bases at V and 6 bases at J, with 8 bases in the middle.

CDR3 in DNA: TGTGCCAGAAGAGCTCTCAAGCCGGGACAGGGGTTAAATCATGTGAAGTACTTC. Amino acids: CARRALKPGQGLNHVKYF. This rearrangement joins TRBV5-3 to TRBJ2-7, with 10 bases lining up with TRBD1. TRBV5-3 is identified as an open reading frame with a role that is uncertain. J lost 11 bases, V lost 5 bases, and 25 bases had no gene match. This CDR3 contains 18 residues.

This rearrangement joins TRBV27 to TRBJ2-2, with TRBD2 matching over 12 bases. The V gene's germline CDR1 is MNHEY and CDR2 SMNVEV (reference sequence). The CDR3 covers 17 residues. V shed 5 bases and J 2 bases; nucleotides not matched to a gene: 6. The CDR3 nucleotides are TGTGCCAGCAGTCGCATACTAGCGGGAGGTAACACCGGGGAGCTGTTTTTT. Its translation is CASSRILAGGNTGELFF.

The rearrangement links TRBV6-2 or TRBV6-3 to TRBJ2-7, with a weak D call TRBD1 (5 bases). This CDR3 region has 14 residues. Per germline, CDR1 MNHEY and CDR2 SVGEGT. V was cut by 5 bases and J by 3 bases, with 14 bases left in between. CDR3: CASSQSPTVYEQYF. As DNA, the CDR3 is TGTGCCAGCAGTCAAAGCCCGACAGTCTACGAGCAGTACTTC.

The gene calls are TRBV7-9 and TRBJ1-1; 8 bases agree with TRBD1. V shed 5 bases and J 4 bases; nucleotides not matched to a gene: 15. The germline V gene has CDR1 SEHNR and CDR2 FQNEAQ (reference sequence). The CDR3 runs 17 residues. DNA for the CDR3: TGTGCCAGCAGCACTTCAGGGGGCGCGATGACGGGCACTGAAGCTTTCTTT. Translation gives CASSTSGGAMTGTEAFF.

The rearrangement uses TRBV28 and TRBJ1-2, with 8 bases lining up with TRBD1. The ends lost 1 base at V and 3 bases at J; junction bases unmatched: 10. Germline CDR1 reads MDHEN; CDR2 reads SYDVKM. The CDR3 spans 17 residues. In nucleotides, the CDR3 is TGTGCCAGCAGTTTATCGGCTGCGGACAGGGTGGACTATGGCTACACCTTC. It translates to CASSLSAADRVDYGYTF.

This rearrangement joins TRBV19 to TRBJ1-1; TRBD1 aligns across 10 bases. Per germline, CDR1 LNHDA and CDR2 SQIVND (reference sequence). The CDR3 runs 16 residues. Trimming at V came to 7 bases and at J to 8 bases, leaving 16 bases not matched to a gene. The CDR3 DNA is TGTGCCAGTAACCCCCGTGCCGGGACAGGGGAATGGGAAGCTTTCTTT. It encodes CASNPRAGTGEWEAFF.

A word on this clone: At one boundary the junction diverges from the germline segment, which might be a read error. V gene TRBV19 combines with J gene TRBJ2-5; the match to TRBD2 covers 7 bases. CDR1 LNHDA and CDR2 SQIVND come from the germline V gene (reference sequence). The CDR3 is made up of 12 amino acids. CDR3 DNA: TGTGCCAGTAGTGTCCACGGCGGGACTAAGAACTTC. Residues: CASSVHGGTKNF.

This chain connects TRBV6-5 to TRBJ1-6, with D unresolved. There are 14 residues in the CDR3. V gave up 3 bases and J gave up 6 bases, with 9 bases separating them. The germline gives CDR1 MNHEY, CDR2 SVGAGI. The CDR3 reads CASSYGSVNSPLHF. The CDR3 DNA reads TGTGCCAGCAGTTATGGCAGTGTTAATTCACCCCTCCACTTT.

The genes are TRBV7-2 and TRBJ2-5; 11 bases agree with TRBD1. Germline V lookup: CDR1 SGHTA, CDR2 FQGNSA. This CDR3 has 16 amino acids. V was pared by 5 bases and J by 4 bases, with 9 bases of the junction left unmatched. The CDR3 loop is CASSRGPGQGGETQYF. Here the CDR3 DNA reads TGTGCCAGCAGCCGGGGACCGGGACAGGGGGGAGAGACCCAGTACTTC.

The chain carries TRBV7-2 and TRBJ1-2; a weak D match, TRBD1 (6 bases). Germline CDR1 and CDR2: SGHTA and FQGNSA. There are 15 residues in the CDR3. V lost 5 bases and J 5 bases, leaving 18 bases between the germline ends. The CDR3 nucleotides read TGTGCCAGCAGCCCGGACAGTCAGTCTTTTTATGGCTACACCTTC. Protein sequence: CASSPDSQSFYGYTF.

A single count supports this clone. The J gene is TRBJ2-7, the V gene TRBV6-5; D is ambiguous. This CDR3 has 11 residues. The germline V and J ends were trimmed by 2 bases and 4 bases, with 3 bases remaining between them. In germline, CDR1 is MNHEY, CDR2 SVGAGI. Here the CDR3 reads CASSYLYEQYF. CDR3 DNA sequence: TGTGCCAGCAGTTACCTATACGAGCAGTACTTC.

The genes are TRBV6-5 and TRBJ1-6; 8 bases map to TRBD1. V trimming: 4 bases; J trimming: 5 bases; junction bases outside the gene matches: 4. The CDR3 contains 15 residues. The germline gives CDR1 MNHEY, CDR2 SVGAGI. The CDR3 sequence is CASSLYRGNNSPLHF. CDR3 DNA sequence: TGTGCCAGCAGTTTATACAGGGGGAATAATTCACCCCTCCACTTT.